A single sample gave rise to the 20 T cell receptor beta chains below, sequenced in a study of blood T cell repertoires in COVID-19. TCRdb's table, derived via immunoSEQ multiplex PCR, lists solely in-frame clones and lacks some. The profile covers approximately 300,000 clones, with approximately 88% appearing a single time and approximately 4.7% taken by the ten largest. Sequenced material: PBMCs or T cells enriched from blood (not recorded which). These receptors were collected from a man in his sixties who had recovered from COVID-19.

This clone was found once. At one of its ends the junction is not consistent with the germline gene, which may arise from a read error. This rearrangement joins TRBV7-3 to TRBJ2-6, with D maybe TRBD2 (6 bases). Germline CDR1 and CDR2: SGHTA and FQGTGA. The CDR3 runs to 15 residues. The CDR3 loop reads CASSFGGTGANVLTF. CDR3 bases: TGTGCCAGCAGCTTCGGAGGGACTGGCGCCAACGTCCTGACTTTC.

The rearrangement links TRBV7-3 to TRBJ2-7; D perhaps matches TRBD2 (6 bases). Germline assignment: CDR1 SGHTA and CDR2 FQGTGA. The CDR3 totals 14 residues. Deletions cut 5 bases from V and 3 bases from J, with 14 bases between. CDR3 coding DNA: TGTGCCAGCAGCCCCAATAGCGGTCGCTACGAGCAGTACTTC. Amino acid sequence: CASSPNSGRYEQYF.

The genes are TRBV10-1 and TRBJ2-2, with 14 bases matching TRBD2. V lost 6 bases, J lost 6 bases, and 3 bases stayed unmatched. The V gene's germline CDR1 is WNHNN and CDR2 SYGVQD (reference sequence). The CDR3 sequence is 15 residues long. The CDR3 reads CASRQGLAGAGELFF. Written as DNA, the CDR3 is TGCGCCAGCAGACAGGGACTAGCGGGAGCCGGGGAGCTGTTTTTT.

The J gene is TRBJ2-2, the V gene TRBV25-1; 8 bases agree with TRBD2. There are 15 residues in the CDR3. With 7 bases clipped from V and 4 bases from J, the junction kept 8 bases outside the gene matches. Germline CDR1 MGHDK, CDR2 SYGVNS. CDR3 region: CASTPGSGVTGELFF. DNA of the CDR3: TGTGCCAGCACCCCGGGTAGCGGGGTCACCGGGGAGCTGTTTTTT.

The chain has TRBV4-1 and TRBJ2-7; 8 bases match TRBD1. The germline V gene encodes CDR1 MGHRA and CDR2 YSYEKL. Trimming at V came to 2 bases and at J to 6 bases, leaving 9 bases not matched to a gene. The CDR3 consists of 15 residues. The CDR3 loop reads CASSQSTGVLTEQYF. CDR3 in DNA: TGCGCCAGCAGCCAATCGACAGGGGTACTAACCGAGCAGTACTTC.

The V call is TRBV4-3, the J call TRBJ2-3; 8 nucleotides align to TRBD2. V lost 4 bases to trimming and J lost 7 bases; unmatched junction nucleotides: 10. CDR3 length: 15 residues. The V gene's germline CDR1 is LGHNA and CDR2 YSLEER. As DNA, the CDR3 is TGCGCCAGCAGCCTCTCGGGGGGGAGGATCCATACGCAGTATTTT. Its translation: CASSLSGGRIHTQYF.

The genes are TRBV5-1 and TRBJ1-5; D ambiguous. The CDR3 length is 17 residues. Deletions cut 0 bases from V and 1 base from J, with 14 bases between. Germline values: CDR1 SGHRS, CDR2 YFSETQ. CDR3 bases: TGCGCCAGCAGCTTGGAGGGAGGAACAAACAGCAATCAGCCCCAGCATTTT. Amino acids: CASSLEGGTNSNQPQHF.

The V gene is TRBV15, the J gene TRBJ2-3; no clear D. CDR1 is LNHNV and CDR2 is YYDKDF in the germline V gene (reference sequence). This CDR3 contains 12 residues. The V gene lost 3 bases and the J gene lost 10 bases, with 11 bases spanning the gap. CDR3 protein: CATSRESSSQYF. The CDR3 nucleotides read TGTGCCACCAGCAGGGAAAGTAGCTCGCAGTATTTT.

V is TRBV27 and J is TRBJ1-2; 9 nucleotides line up with TRBD1. With 6 bases clipped from V and 6 bases from J, the junction kept 8 bases outside the gene matches. This CDR3 has 14 amino acids. The germline gives CDR1 MNHEY, CDR2 SMNVEV (reference sequence). The CDR3 region has the DNA TGTGCCAGCAGATTCCGGGACAGGGAGGATGGCTACACCTTC. Its translation: CASRFRDREDGYTF.

The genes are TRBV7-9 and TRBJ2-7, with TRBD2 identical over 14 bases. The CDR3 length is 16 residues. The V gene end was trimmed by 6 bases and the J gene end by 4 bases; junction bases not matched to a gene: 8. Per the germline V gene, CDR1 is SEHNR and CDR2 is FQNEAQ (reference sequence). The CDR3 DNA reads as TGTGCCAGCAGTCGAGCGGGACTAGCGGGAGTATACGAGCAGTACTTC. Translation: CASSRAGLAGVYEQYF.

V and J are TRBV23-1 and TRBJ2-5; 8 bases agree with TRBD2. TRBV23-1 is designated an ORF whose function remains uncertain. Trimming cost V 1 base and J 1 base; bases outside gene matches: 5. The length of the CDR3 is 16 residues. The CDR3 sequence: CASSQLASGFQETQYF. The CDR3 DNA reads as TGCGCCAGCAGTCAATTAGCTAGCGGGTTCCAAGAGACCCAGTACTTC.

The genes are TRBV10-2 and TRBJ2-1, with TRBD2 identical over 10 bases. J gave up 10 bases and V 6 bases, and 9 bases lay outside the gene matches. Germline-derived CDR1 and CDR2 are WSHSY and SAAADI. The CDR3 is 14 residues long. The CDR3 protein is CASRLAGLRGEQFF. The CDR3, as DNA: TGCGCCAGCAGACTAGCGGGACTACGGGGGGAGCAGTTCTTC.

The genes are TRBV30 and TRBJ1-5, with D possibly matching TRBD1 (6 bases). Germline V gene sequence: CDR1 GTSNPN, CDR2 SVGIG (reference sequence). Trimming removed 4 bases at V and 3 bases at J, with 13 bases between. This CDR3 spans 14 amino acids. As DNA, the CDR3 is TGTGCCTGGAAGCATGGACAGCCCAATCAGCCCCAGCATTTT. Encoded protein: CAWKHGQPNQPQHF.

The chain links TRBV7-9 to TRBJ1-3; D is possibly TRBD1 (6 bases). The V end lost 7 bases, the J end lost 0 bases, and 16 bases lay between the germline ends. Germline loops: CDR1 SEHNR, CDR2 FQNEAQ (reference sequence). This CDR3 contains 16 residues. CDR3 nucleotide sequence: TGTGCCAGCATCAGAGGACAGATAAACTCTGGAAACACCATATATTTT. It encodes CASIRGQINSGNTIYF.

The rearrangement joins TRBV2 to TRBJ1-3; 8 positions agree with TRBD1. V trimming: 7 bases; J trimming: 2 bases; junction bases outside the gene matches: 13. CDR1 is SNHLY, CDR2 FYNNEI, per germline. This CDR3 is 17 amino acids long. CDR3 loop: CASMGFKDRETGNTIYF. The CDR3 region has the DNA TGTGCCAGCATGGGATTTAAGGACAGGGAAACTGGAAACACCATATATTTT.

The chain recombines TRBV5-1 with TRBJ2-4; 8 nucleotides agree with TRBD1. With V trimmed by 2 bases and J by 1 base, 11 bases remained unmatched. The CDR3 loop spans 18 amino acids. Germline V gene data show CDR1 as SGHRS and CDR2 as YFSETQ. The CDR3 bases are TGCGCCAGCAGCTTCGAGACAGGGGACGTTGCGGCCAAAAACATTCAGTACTTC. Residues: CASSFETGDVAAKNIQYF.

The V call is TRBV6-5, the J call TRBJ1-2; tentative D call: TRBD1 (6 bases). The CDR3 extends over 15 amino acids. Germline loops: CDR1 MNHEY, CDR2 SVGAGI. V lost 7 bases, J lost 0 bases, and 15 bases lay in between. CDR3 coding DNA: TGTGCCAGCACCTCCCCAGGGGCGGCTAACTATGGCTACACCTTC. Protein product: CASTSPGAANYGYTF.

V usage is TRBV30 and J usage is TRBJ2-1; 7 nucleotides align to TRBD2. The trim removed 5 bases at V and 5 bases at J, leaving 6 bases unmatched. CDR1 and CDR2 from the germline V gene are GTSNPN and SVGIG (reference sequence). The length of the CDR3 is 13 residues. CDR3 coding DNA: TGTGCCTGGGACTGGGGGACTAACAATGAGCAGTTCTTC. It is translated as CAWDWGTNNEQFF.

This chain uses TRBV24-1 with TRBJ2-2, with D maybe TRBD2 (5 bases). Trimming left V 3 bases short and J 1 base short, with 11 bases between. Germline V gene lookup returns CDR1 KGHDR and CDR2 SFDVKD. There are 16 residues in the CDR3. Here the CDR3 reads CATSDPGLRNTGELFF. The CDR3 nucleotides are TGTGCCACCAGTGATCCTGGACTGAGGAACACCGGGGAGCTGTTTTTT.

This clone appeared a few times. This chain links TRBV14 with TRBJ1-2, with unresolved D. The V and J ends lost 0 bases and 4 bases respectively, with 9 bases between them. This CDR3 spans 14 amino acids. In germline, CDR1 is SGHDN, CDR2 FVKESK. This CDR3 reads CASSQDRSFYGYTF. CDR3 in DNA: TGTGCCAGCAGCCAAGATAGGAGCTTCTATGGCTACACCTTC.